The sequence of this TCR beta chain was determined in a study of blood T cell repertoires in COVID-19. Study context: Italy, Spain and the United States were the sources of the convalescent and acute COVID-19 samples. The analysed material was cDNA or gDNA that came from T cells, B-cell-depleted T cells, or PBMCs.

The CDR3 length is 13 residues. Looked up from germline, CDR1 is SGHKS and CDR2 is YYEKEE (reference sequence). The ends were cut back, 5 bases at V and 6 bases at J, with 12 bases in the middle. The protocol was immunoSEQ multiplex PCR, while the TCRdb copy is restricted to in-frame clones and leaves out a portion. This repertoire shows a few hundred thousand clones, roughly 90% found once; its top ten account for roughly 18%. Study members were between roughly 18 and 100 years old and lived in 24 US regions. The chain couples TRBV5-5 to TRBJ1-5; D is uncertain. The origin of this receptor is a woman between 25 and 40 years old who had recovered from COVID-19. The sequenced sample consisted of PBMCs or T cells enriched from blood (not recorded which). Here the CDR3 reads CASSSVRGQPQHF. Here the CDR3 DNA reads TGTGCCAGCAGTTCCGTTCGGGGTCAGCCCCAGCATTTT. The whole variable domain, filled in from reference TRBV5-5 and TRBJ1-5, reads DAGVTQSPTHLIKTRGQQVTLRCSPISGHKSVSWYQQVLGQGPQFIFQYYEKEERGRGNFPDRFSARQFPNYSSELNVNALLLGDSALYLCASSSVRGQPQHFGDGTRLSIL.